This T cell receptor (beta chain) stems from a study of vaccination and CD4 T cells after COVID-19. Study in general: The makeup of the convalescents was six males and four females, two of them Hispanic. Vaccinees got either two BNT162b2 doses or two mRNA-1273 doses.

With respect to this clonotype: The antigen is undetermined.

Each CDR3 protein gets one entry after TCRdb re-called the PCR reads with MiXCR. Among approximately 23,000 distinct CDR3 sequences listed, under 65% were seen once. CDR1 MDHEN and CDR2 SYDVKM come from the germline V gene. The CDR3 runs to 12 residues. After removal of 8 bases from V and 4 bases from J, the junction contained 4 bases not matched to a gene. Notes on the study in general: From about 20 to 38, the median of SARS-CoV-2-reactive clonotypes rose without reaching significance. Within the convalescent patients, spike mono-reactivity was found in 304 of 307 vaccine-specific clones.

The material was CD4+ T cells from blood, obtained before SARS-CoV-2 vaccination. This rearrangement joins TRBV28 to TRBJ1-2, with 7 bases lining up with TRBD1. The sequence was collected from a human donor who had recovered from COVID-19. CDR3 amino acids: CASQGQPYGYTF. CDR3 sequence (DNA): TGTGCCAGCCAGGGACAGCCCTATGGCTACACCTTC.